The rows below give T cell receptor beta chains drawn from one sample of a study of response to subunit inactivated influenza vaccine. TCRdb processed the RT-PCR reads anew with MiXCR; each CDR3 protein has one entry. The sample has fewer than 550,000 distinct CDR3 sequences, around 25% seen once. The source material was CD4+ T cells sorted from PBMCs, sampled more than 4 days after vaccination. All receptors derive from a man aged 45-65 years who received an inactivated influenza vaccine. Both conserved end residues are part of each CDR3. The D gene is left open where the match is weak. Clone size, where shown, is once, few, many, or a class for clones that have expanded.

>NA|TRBJ2-3|TRBV20-1|TRBD2
TGCAGTGCTAGAGATTGGACTAGCGGTAGAGATACGCAGTATTTT
CSARDWTSGRDTQYF
>NA|TRBJ1-6|TRBV7-9|NA
TGTGCCAGCAGCTATACACGGAGCCCTAATTCACCCCTCCACTTT
CASSYTRSPNSPLHF
>many|TRBJ2-7|TRBV20-1|NA
TGCAGTGCTAGAGACTATAGCTCCTACGAGCAGTACTTC
CSARDYSSYEQYF
>few|TRBJ2-7|TRBV5-1|TRBD1
TGCGCCAGCAGCCCTAGGACAGGGGAGGATGAGCAGTACTTC
CASSPRTGEDEQYF
>NA|TRBJ2-1|TRBV20-1|TRBD1
TGCAGTGCTACTCCCATTACCGGGACAGGGGACAATGAGCAGTTCTTC
CSATPITGTGDNEQFF
>few|TRBJ1-6|TRBV12-3/TRBV12-4|TRBD1
TGTGCCAGCAGCCCCGACAGGGCTTCCTATAATTCACCCCTCCACTTT
CASSPDRASYNSPLHF
>few|TRBJ2-7|TRBV12-3/TRBV12-4|NA
TGTGCCAGCAGTTTTAACCTCGCTCACGAGCAGTACTTC
CASSFNLAHEQYF
>NA|TRBJ2-3|TRBV12-3/TRBV12-4|TRBD2
TGTGCCAGCAAGCAGCGGGGAGCTAGCACAGATACGCAGTATTTT
CASKQRGASTDTQYF
>NA|TRBJ2-2|TRBV6-1|NA
TGTGCCAGCAGCTCCCGGGACCCCTGGCGGGTCGGGGAGCTGTTTTTT
CASSSRDPWRVGELFF
>NA|TRBJ2-2|TRBV5-1|NA
TGCGCCAGCAGCTCCGGACAGCTCGCCGGGGAGCTGTTTTTT
CASSSGQLAGELFF
>few|TRBJ1-5|TRBV7-2|NA
TGTGCCAGCAGCCTCCCGGGGGGACCCCAGCATTTT
CASSLPGGPQHF
>few|TRBJ2-1|TRBV29-1|TRBD2
TGCAGCGTTGACCTAGCGGGACTATCCTACAATGAGCAGTTCTTC
CSVDLAGLSYNEQFF
>NA|TRBJ1-1|TRBV29-1|NA
TGCAGCGCCCGGGGGGTGGGTGAAGCTTTCTTT
CSARGVGEAFF
>NA|TRBJ2-5|TRBV7-2|TRBD1
TGTGCCAGCAGCTTCACCCCGGGACAGTTCACCGGGGAGACCCAGTACTTC
CASSFTPGQFTGETQYF
>NA|TRBJ1-6|TRBV28|NA
TGTGCCAGCAGTTTAGTCCCACCACCCCTCCACTTT
CASSLVPPPLHF
>NA|TRBJ2-1|TRBV24-1|NA
TGTGCCACCAGTGAACCCCTTTGGGATGAGCAGTTCTTC
CATSEPLWDEQFF
>few|TRBJ1-6|TRBV12-3/TRBV12-4|TRBD1
TGTGCCAGCAGTTATGGGACAGGGGGTTCACCCCTCCACTTT
CASSYGTGGSPLHF
>NA|TRBJ1-4|TRBV7-2|TRBD1
TGTGCCAGCAGCTCTGACAGGGTTGAAAAACTGTTTTTT
CASSSDRVEKLFF
>few|TRBJ2-5|TRBV5-1|TRBD1
TGCGCCAGCAGCTTGGCCTCGACAGGGGTGGAGACCCAGTACTTC
CASSLASTGVETQYF
>few|TRBJ2-7|TRBV29-1|TRBD1
TGCAGCGTTGAAAGGGCCGGGACAGGGAGGAACGAGCAGTACTTC
CSVERAGTGRNEQYF
>few|TRBJ1-6|TRBV20-1|NA
TGCAGTGCTAGAGATCCCCGGGTGCCGCTAAATTCACCCCTCCACTTT
CSARDPRVPLNSPLHF
>many|TRBJ2-1|TRBV7-2|NA
TGTGCCAGCAGCCCCAGGGATTACAATGAGCAGTTCTTC
CASSPRDYNEQFF
>NA|TRBJ1-5|TRBV7-2|NA
TGTGCCAGCAGCTACGGTTTTAATAGCAATCAGCCCCAGCATTTT
CASSYGFNSNQPQHF
>NA|TRBJ2-5|TRBV25-1|NA
TGTGCCAGCAGTGAATTTAAGGTTCAAGAGACCCAGTACTTC
CASSEFKVQETQYF
>few|TRBJ2-5|TRBV5-1|TRBD1
TGCGCCAGCAGCTTGGACAGGGGGCGAGGGACCCAGTACTTC
CASSLDRGRGTQYF
>NA|TRBJ1-1|TRBV5-1|TRBD1
TGCGCCAGCAGCTCCGGGACAGGGAACACTGAAGCTTTCTTT
CASSSGTGNTEAFF